Below, one T cell receptor (beta chain) is given with its context. CDR1 is SGHVS and CDR2 is FQNEAQ in the germline V gene. Trimming left V 5 bases short and J 4 bases short, with 20 bases between. This CDR3 spans 17 amino acids. In the source study's methods: Amplification of reference gene primers was used by the study to estimate nucleated cell counts. TCRdb's table, derived via immunoSEQ multiplex PCR, lists solely in-frame clones and lacks some. V, J and clone size were drawn from that table, and D and trimming were deduced from the DNA. The sample has under 200,000 clones, more than 65% seen once. This record belongs to a study of blood T cell repertoires in COVID-19.

The rearrangement joins TRBV7-8 to TRBJ2-2, with D perhaps TRBD2 (6 bases). The TCR was taken from a man aged 65 to 85 with active or convalescent COVID-19. The sample taken for sequencing was peripheral blood. Here the CDR3 reads CASSMDVRGYRTGELFF. CDR3 coding DNA: TGTGCCAGCAGCATGGACGTTCGGGGGTATCGCACCGGGGAGCTGTTTTTT.